The rows below give T cell receptor beta chains drawn from one sample of a study of control samples from healthy donors and cancer patients. Some clones are missing from TCRdb's copy, which holds only in-frame ones; the method was immunoSEQ multiplex PCR. This sample carries approximately 230,000 clones, over 75% of them seen once, and the ten largest clones take 13%. Material for sequencing was PBMCs. Receptor source: a woman aged 60-75 years with lung cancer. Each CDR3 is given with its conserved first and last residue. Fields, in order: CDR3 DNA, CDR3 protein, D gene, V gene, J gene, clone size. A D gene is named only where the DNA matches it firmly. A clone size is listed for some rows: how often the clone was seen (once, few, many), or a class if it is expanded.

CDR3nt: TGTGCCAGCAGTGCCAAAACAGGGGTCGCAGATACGCAGTATTTT; CDR3aa: CASSAKTGVADTQYF; d_gene: TRBD1; v_gene: TRBV2; j_gene: TRBJ2-3; abundance: NA
CDR3nt: TGCAGCGTCCGACGGGAAGCGGGGAACTACGAGCAGTACTTC; CDR3aa: CSVRREAGNYEQYF; d_gene: TRBD2; v_gene: TRBV29-1; j_gene: TRBJ2-7; abundance: NA
CDR3nt: TGTGCCAGCAGCCTTACAGGGGGGAACACTGAAGCTTTCTTT; CDR3aa: CASSLTGGNTEAFF; d_gene: TRBD1; v_gene: TRBV3-1/TRBV3-2; j_gene: TRBJ1-1; abundance: NA
CDR3nt: TGCGCCAGCAGCCAAGTTGCGGGGGGCGACACCGGGGAGCTGTTTTTT; CDR3aa: CASSQVAGGDTGELFF; d_gene: TRBD2; v_gene: TRBV4-1; j_gene: TRBJ2-2; abundance: NA
CDR3nt: TGCAGCGCTGTATTGGGGAACACCATATATTTT; CDR3aa: CSAVLGNTIYF; d_gene: NA; v_gene: TRBV29-1; j_gene: TRBJ1-3; abundance: few
CDR3nt: TGTGCCAGCAGTGAAACCAGGGGTCGCTCTGGGGCCAACGTCCTGACTTTC; CDR3aa: CASSETRGRSGANVLTF; d_gene: NA; v_gene: TRBV25-1; j_gene: TRBJ2-6; abundance: NA
CDR3nt: TGTGCCAGTAGTGCGGGACTAGCGCCCTACAATGAGCAGTTCTTC; CDR3aa: CASSAGLAPYNEQFF; d_gene: TRBD2; v_gene: TRBV19; j_gene: TRBJ2-1; abundance: NA
CDR3nt: TGTGCCACCAGTGACGCTAGCGGGAAGGACTACAATGAGCAGTTCTTC; CDR3aa: CATSDASGKDYNEQFF; d_gene: TRBD2; v_gene: TRBV24-1; j_gene: TRBJ2-1; abundance: NA
CDR3nt: TGCGCCAGCAGCTTGGATGGGGGGCTCGGGGCGAACGTCCTGACTTTC; CDR3aa: CASSLDGGLGANVLTF; d_gene: NA; v_gene: TRBV5-1; j_gene: TRBJ2-6; abundance: NA
CDR3nt: TGCGCCAGCAGCTTGATAGGAACAGGCGAAGAGACCCAGTACTTC; CDR3aa: CASSLIGTGEETQYF; d_gene: NA; v_gene: TRBV5-1; j_gene: TRBJ2-5; abundance: NA
CDR3nt: TGTGCCAGCAGTCCCAGACAGGGGGTAGGAACCGGGGAGCTGTTTTTT; CDR3aa: CASSPRQGVGTGELFF; d_gene: TRBD1; v_gene: TRBV27; j_gene: TRBJ2-2; abundance: few
CDR3nt: TGCAGTGCTAGAGAGGAAAAACTGTTTTTT; CDR3aa: CSAREEKLFF; d_gene: NA; v_gene: TRBV20-1; j_gene: TRBJ1-4; abundance: NA
CDR3nt: TGTGCCAGTAGTAGGGGGTTAGGCCCTCCCTCCTACGAGCAGTACTTC; CDR3aa: CASSRGLGPPSYEQYF; d_gene: NA; v_gene: TRBV19; j_gene: TRBJ2-7; abundance: NA
CDR3nt: TGCGCCAGCAGCACCGGTGGGGTCGGAGTCTACGAGCAGTACTTC; CDR3aa: CASSTGGVGVYEQYF; d_gene: NA; v_gene: TRBV5-1; j_gene: TRBJ2-7; abundance: NA
CDR3nt: TGTGCCAGCAGCCTCCGGGACAGCAAAGTTTCAACCTACGAGCAGTACTTC; CDR3aa: CASSLRDSKVSTYEQYF; d_gene: TRBD1; v_gene: TRBV11-2; j_gene: TRBJ2-7; abundance: NA
CDR3nt: TGTGCCAGCAACACACTAGCGAACACCGGGGAGCTGTTTTTT; CDR3aa: CASNTLANTGELFF; d_gene: NA; v_gene: TRBV6-5; j_gene: TRBJ2-2; abundance: NA
CDR3nt: TGTGCCAGCAAGAGGTCGGCAGTGAACTACGAGCAGTACTTC; CDR3aa: CASKRSAVNYEQYF; d_gene: NA; v_gene: TRBV6-5; j_gene: TRBJ2-7; abundance: NA
CDR3nt: TGTGCCAGCAGCCGAGGGGGGACGACTGAAGCTTTCTTT; CDR3aa: CASSRGGTTEAFF; d_gene: NA; v_gene: TRBV6-5; j_gene: TRBJ1-1; abundance: NA
CDR3nt: TGTGCCAGCAGCTTAGATCAGTTAGCCAAAAACATTCAGTACTTC; CDR3aa: CASSLDQLAKNIQYF; d_gene: NA; v_gene: TRBV7-2; j_gene: TRBJ2-4; abundance: once
CDR3nt: TGTGCCAGCAGCTTAGTTGCAGAAGATACGCAGTATTTT; CDR3aa: CASSLVAEDTQYF; d_gene: NA; v_gene: TRBV7-9; j_gene: TRBJ2-3; abundance: NA
CDR3nt: TGTGCCAGCAGCTTTCGCGGGGGAGGGTCTGGGACAGATACGCAGTATTTT; CDR3aa: CASSFRGGGSGTDTQYF; d_gene: TRBD2; v_gene: TRBV7-6; j_gene: TRBJ2-3; abundance: NA
CDR3nt: TGTGCCAGCAGTGGCGGGATCCCGAACACCGGGGAGCTGTTTTTT; CDR3aa: CASSGGIPNTGELFF; d_gene: NA; v_gene: TRBV2; j_gene: TRBJ2-2; abundance: NA
CDR3nt: TGTGCCAGCTTTCGCGGGTACAATCAGCCCCAGCATTTT; CDR3aa: CASFRGYNQPQHF; d_gene: NA; v_gene: TRBV2; j_gene: TRBJ1-5; abundance: NA
CDR3nt: TGTGCCAGCAGCCCGAACTGGGCCGGGGAGCTGTTTTTT; CDR3aa: CASSPNWAGELFF; d_gene: NA; v_gene: TRBV3-1/TRBV3-2; j_gene: TRBJ2-2; abundance: NA
CDR3nt: TGCGCCAGCAGTGCTAGCGGGAGGTACAATGAGCAGTTCTTC; CDR3aa: CASSASGRYNEQFF; d_gene: TRBD2; v_gene: TRBV10-1; j_gene: TRBJ2-1; abundance: NA
CDR3nt: TGTGCCAGCTCACCAGGAGGGAATGGCAATCAGCCCCAGCATTTT; CDR3aa: CASSPGGNGNQPQHF; d_gene: NA; v_gene: TRBV18; j_gene: TRBJ1-5; abundance: NA
CDR3nt: TGTGCCAGCACCACCCCCCCCTACGAGCAGTACTTC; CDR3aa: CASTTPPYEQYF; d_gene: NA; v_gene: TRBV28; j_gene: TRBJ2-7; abundance: NA
CDR3nt: TGTGCCAGTAGTCCTGCCTGGCAAGGCTATGGCTACACCTTC; CDR3aa: CASSPAWQGYGYTF; d_gene: NA; v_gene: TRBV19; j_gene: TRBJ1-2; abundance: NA
CDR3nt: TGTGCCAGCAGTCGCCTAAGGGGGGGAGGAGATGAAAAACTGTTTTTT; CDR3aa: CASSRLRGGGDEKLFF; d_gene: NA; v_gene: TRBV5-6; j_gene: TRBJ1-4; abundance: NA
CDR3nt: TGTGCCAGCAGCTTCCAGGGTGGCAAAGAGACCCAGTACTTC; CDR3aa: CASSFQGGKETQYF; d_gene: NA; v_gene: TRBV7-2; j_gene: TRBJ2-5; abundance: NA
CDR3nt: TGTGCCAGCCGGGACAGTAACTCTGGAAACACCATATATTTT; CDR3aa: CASRDSNSGNTIYF; d_gene: TRBD1; v_gene: TRBV6-5; j_gene: TRBJ1-3; abundance: NA
CDR3nt: TGTGCCAGCAGTGAATTCCGCAATTCACCCCTCCACTTT; CDR3aa: CASSEFRNSPLHF; d_gene: NA; v_gene: TRBV6-1; j_gene: TRBJ1-6; abundance: NA
CDR3nt: TGTGCCAGCAGTGAAGTTCGAACCGGCACCATATATTTT; CDR3aa: CASSEVRTGTIYF; d_gene: NA; v_gene: TRBV6-1; j_gene: TRBJ1-3; abundance: NA
CDR3nt: TGTGCCAGCAGCTCCATTCCGACTAGCGCGACCTACAATGAGCAGTTCTTC; CDR3aa: CASSSIPTSATYNEQFF; d_gene: TRBD2; v_gene: TRBV7-3; j_gene: TRBJ2-1; abundance: NA